These T cell receptor beta chains were read from a single sample in a study of shared clonotypes between healthy human individuals. Clones were read by immunoSEQ multiplex PCR, and TCRdb kept only the in-frame ones, dropping some. The sample consists of about 2.2 million clones, just under 95% of them appearing once. Material: naive CD8+ T cells from PBMCs. The origin of the receptors is a young man in good health. Some clones in this sample may be carry-over from other donors' samples. The CDR3 runs from the conserved cysteine through the conserved F or W. Fields, in order: D gene, V gene, clone size, CDR3 length, J gene, CDR3 DNA, CDR3 protein. D genes are given only for firm matches. Clone size is shown for a subset of rows, as once, few, many or a class of expanded clone.

D: NA
V: TRBV29-1
size: NA
length: 14
J: TRBJ2-1
DNA: TGCAGCGTTGATATCACTAGCTTATCGGATGAGCAGTTCTTC
CDR3: CSVDITSLSDEQFF

D: TRBD1
V: TRBV27
size: NA
length: 16
J: TRBJ1-1
DNA: TGTGCCAGCAGCCAACCCGGACAGGGAATCCTAAGCCGGGCTTTCTTT
CDR3: CASSQPGQGILSRAFF

D: NA
V: TRBV10-3
size: NA
length: 16
J: TRBJ2-5
DNA: TGTGCCATCAGTGAGATCGGGCAGAGAGAAAAAGAGACCCAGTACTTC
CDR3: CAISEIGQREKETQYF

D: NA
V: TRBV7-9
size: NA
length: 15
J: TRBJ2-3
DNA: TGTGCCAGCAGCGCCCGGGAGTTCGGCACAGATACGCAGTATTTT
CDR3: CASSAREFGTDTQYF

D: NA
V: TRBV6-6
size: NA
length: 14
J: TRBJ2-7
DNA: TGTGCCAGCAGTTACTCGCCAGGCTTCTACGAGCAGTACTTC
CDR3: CASSYSPGFYEQYF

D: NA
V: TRBV28
size: NA
length: 15
J: TRBJ2-5
DNA: TGTGCCAGCAGTTCCCAAGTGCCAGAACAAGAGACCCAGTACTTC
CDR3: CASSSQVPEQETQYF

D: NA
V: TRBV25-1
size: NA
length: 14
J: TRBJ1-2
DNA: TGTGCCAGCAGACCCAGGGGCGGTCGATATGGCTACACCTTC
CDR3: CASRPRGGRYGYTF

D: NA
V: TRBV20-1
size: NA
length: 11
J: TRBJ1-2
DNA: TGCAGTGCTAAGGGGAACTATGGCTACACCTTC
CDR3: CSAKGNYGYTF

D: NA
V: TRBV7-9
size: NA
length: 12
J: TRBJ2-3
DNA: TGTGCCACCCAGGGTTTCGCAGATACGCAGTATTTT
CDR3: CATQGFADTQYF

D: NA
V: TRBV29-1
size: NA
length: 13
J: TRBJ1-1
DNA: TGCAGCGTTGACGGTCCGTGGAACACTGAAGCTTTCTTT
CDR3: CSVDGPWNTEAFF

D: NA
V: TRBV25-1
size: NA
length: 14
J: TRBJ2-2
DNA: TGTGCCAGCAGTGATCAAGGGATCTCCGGGGAGCTGTTTTTT
CDR3: CASSDQGISGELFF

D: NA
V: TRBV4-1
size: NA
length: 16
J: TRBJ2-3
DNA: TGCGCCAGCAGCCAATCGCTAGCAGCTAGCACAGATACGCAGTATTTT
CDR3: CASSQSLAASTDTQYF

D: TRBD2
V: TRBV5-8
size: NA
length: 18
J: TRBJ2-5
DNA: TGTGCCAGCAGCTTACCGGGACTAGCGGGAGAATGGGGAGAGACCCAGTACTTC
CDR3: CASSLPGLAGEWGETQYF

D: NA
V: TRBV27
size: NA
length: 14
J: TRBJ2-1
DNA: TGTGCCAGCAGCCGCGGCCGAGGTTACAATGAGCAGTTCTTC
CDR3: CASSRGRGYNEQFF

D: NA
V: TRBV15
size: once
length: 13
J: TRBJ2-1
DNA: TGTGCCACCAGTGAAAAGGGTTTCAATGAGCAGTTCTTC
CDR3: CATSEKGFNEQFF

D: NA
V: TRBV4-1
size: NA
length: 14
J: TRBJ2-7
DNA: TGCGCCAGCAGCCAACCGACACTCTCCTACGAGCAGTACTTC
CDR3: CASSQPTLSYEQYF

D: NA
V: TRBV28
size: NA
length: 18
J: TRBJ1-3
DNA: TGTGCCAGCACCCGCCTGATTCGGGGGGGGCCCTCTGGAAACACCATATATTTT
CDR3: CASTRLIRGGPSGNTIYF

D: TRBD2
V: TRBV9
size: once
length: 16
J: TRBJ2-1
DNA: TGTGCCAGCAGCGGCACCGTAGCGGGAGGCTACAATGAGCAGTTCTTC
CDR3: CASSGTVAGGYNEQFF

D: NA
V: TRBV6-5
size: once
length: 15
J: TRBJ1-2
DNA: TGTGCCAGCAGCAACGCCTTCACAGGGCACGATGGCTACACCTTC
CDR3: CASSNAFTGHDGYTF

D: NA
V: TRBV7-9
size: NA
length: 15
J: TRBJ2-5
DNA: TGTGCCAGCAGCTGGAAAGACAGCGTCCAAGAGACCCAGTACTTC
CDR3: CASSWKDSVQETQYF

D: NA
V: TRBV9
size: NA
length: 16
J: TRBJ2-2
DNA: TGTGCCAGCAGCGTTGGGACCCGAATAAACACCGGGGAGCTGTTTTTT
CDR3: CASSVGTRINTGELFF

D: NA
V: TRBV9
size: NA
length: 15
J: TRBJ2-3
DNA: TGTGCCAGCAGCCCCGAGACAGTAAGCACAGATACGCAGTATTTT
CDR3: CASSPETVSTDTQYF

D: NA
V: TRBV7-9
size: NA
length: 13
J: TRBJ2-7
DNA: TGTGCCAGCAGCGTACTAAGCTCCTACGAGCAGTACTTC
CDR3: CASSVLSSYEQYF

D: NA
V: TRBV23-1
size: NA
length: 12
J: TRBJ2-3
DNA: TGCGCCAGCATATTATGGACAGATACGCAGTATTTT
CDR3: CASILWTDTQYF

D: NA
V: TRBV28
size: NA
length: 15
J: TRBJ1-1
DNA: TGTGCCAGCAGCCACTCGGGAGATACAGACACTGAAGCTTTCTTT
CDR3: CASSHSGDTDTEAFF

D: NA
V: TRBV7-9
size: NA
length: 14
J: TRBJ2-1
DNA: TGTGCCAGCAGCTTAGGGCAGGGAGACAATGAGCAGTTCTTC
CDR3: CASSLGQGDNEQFF

D: NA
V: TRBV28
size: NA
length: 15
J: TRBJ1-1
DNA: TGTGCCAGCAGTTTCCGCGGGGGCAGAGGCACTGAAGCTTTCTTT
CDR3: CASSFRGGRGTEAFF

D: NA
V: TRBV7-9
size: NA
length: 11
J: TRBJ2-7
DNA: TGTGCCAGCAGCCTGTCCTACGAGCAGTACTTC
CDR3: CASSLSYEQYF

D: NA
V: TRBV7-9
size: NA
length: 15
J: TRBJ1-4
DNA: TGTGCCAGCCGGCAAAGGGATGGGGGACGTGAAAAACTGTTTTTT
CDR3: CASRQRDGGREKLFF

D: NA
V: TRBV4-3
size: NA
length: 15
J: TRBJ2-3
DNA: TGCGCCAGCAGCCGGACGCTCTCCGGGACAGATACGCAGTATTTT
CDR3: CASSRTLSGTDTQYF

D: NA
V: TRBV28
size: NA
length: 14
J: TRBJ1-1
DNA: TGTGCCAGCAGTTTAGAACAGGATTTTACCCAAGCTTTCTTT
CDR3: CASSLEQDFTQAFF

D: TRBD1
V: TRBV6-1
size: NA
length: 15
J: TRBJ1-5
DNA: TGTGCCAGCACTGGGACAGCCACGGGCAATCAGCCCCAGCATTTT
CDR3: CASTGTATGNQPQHF

D: NA
V: TRBV11-3
size: NA
length: 14
J: TRBJ1-1
DNA: TGTGCCAGCAGCTTAGGGGGACCGAACACTGAAGCTTTCTTT
CDR3: CASSLGGPNTEAFF

D: NA
V: TRBV10-3
size: NA
length: 15
J: TRBJ1-4
DNA: TGTGCCATCAGTGAGGGGCGGGCAACTAATGAAAAACTGTTTTTT
CDR3: CAISEGRATNEKLFF

D: NA
V: TRBV5-1
size: NA
length: 14
J: TRBJ1-1
DNA: TGCGCCAGCAGCTTGGACAGGTCGAACACTGAAGCTTTCTTT
CDR3: CASSLDRSNTEAFF

D: NA
V: TRBV13
size: NA
length: 14
J: TRBJ1-1
DNA: TGTGCCAGCAGCTTAGACGGCTTGAACACTGAAGCTTTCTTT
CDR3: CASSLDGLNTEAFF